These 13 T cell receptor beta chains share one sample of origin, sequenced in a study of T cell repertoires in cytomegalovirus infection. These TCRs are of unknown antigen specificity. Each CDR3 protein gets one entry after TCRdb re-called the reads with MiXCR. This sample yields about 890,000 distinct CDR3 sequences, of which 31% are seen a single time; around 15% belongs to the top ten. This sample comprised cultured CD8+ T cells from PBMCs, obtained from culture after CMV antigen stimulation. The origin of the receptors is a human donor in good health (CMV status not recorded). Some clones in this sample may be carry-over from other donors' samples.

This clonotype appeared a few times. The chain combines TRBV7-9 with TRBJ1-6; D call uncertain. The CDR3 has 15 residues. V lost 3 bases, J lost 6 bases, and 12 bases lay in between. Germline CDR1 reads SEHNR; CDR2 reads FQNEAQ (reference sequence). The CDR3 loop reads CASSFSAGGNSPLHF. The DNA for the CDR3 is TGTGCCAGCAGCTTTTCAGCAGGAGGTAATTCACCCCTCCACTTT.

This clonotype was seen only a few times. This rearrangement joins TRBV7-6 to TRBJ1-3; no firm D call. The CDR3 runs to 15 residues. Looked up from germline, CDR1 is SGHVS and CDR2 is FNYEAQ. The V and J ends lost 1 base and 0 bases respectively, with 7 bases between them. CDR3 in DNA: TGTGCCAGCAGCTTAGGAGCCTACTCTGGAAACACCATATATTTT. Its protein is CASSLGAYSGNTIYF.

A few counts support this clonotype. The V call is TRBV7-8, the J call TRBJ1-3; unclear D gene. CDR3 length: 22 amino acids. Germline loops: CDR1 SGHVS, CDR2 FQNEAQ. The V gene lost 6 bases and the J gene lost 0 bases, with 33 bases spanning the gap. CDR3 amino acids: CASSTAPLDGPNRWSSGNTIYF. CDR3 bases: TGTGCCAGCAGTACGGCCCCCTTAGACGGCCCTAACCGCTGGAGCTCTGGAAACACCATATATTTT. Based on the CDR3 plus reference TRBV7-8 and TRBJ1-3, the full variable domain is GAGVSQSPRYKVAKRGQDVALRCDPISGHVSLFWYQQALGQGPEFLTYFQNEAQLDKSGLPSDRFFAERPEGSVSTLKIQRTQQEDSAVYLCASSTAPLDGPNRWSSGNTIYFGEGSWLTVV.

Comment on this clonotype: Because the CDR3's place on the DNA is in doubt, the DNA is left out and the CDR3 is given as listed by TCRdb. The chain joins TRBV7-6 to TRBJ2-1; the table names TRBD1, a call not compared with the DNA. A total of 17 residues make up the CDR3, ends included. Germline loops: CDR1 SGHVS, CDR2 FNYEAQ. CDR3: CASSPTVGTGTLGEQLF.

A word on this clonotype: A read error may account for a junction end that differs from germline. The gene calls are TRBV11-2 and TRBJ1-6; D gene uncertain. The CDR3 is made up of 15 amino acids. Germline assignment: CDR1 SGHAT and CDR2 FQNNGV. CDR3 loop: CTSSLGAGNGSPLHF. CDR3 bases: TGTACCAGCAGCTTAGGTGCGGGTAATGGTTCGCCCCTCCACTTT.

This clonotype has a handful of counts. This sequence joins TRBV6-2 or TRBV6-3 and TRBJ1-1; 7 bases match TRBD1. Germline V gene data show CDR1 as MNHEY and CDR2 as SVGEGT. CDR3 length: 15 residues. V was pared by 0 bases and J by 5 bases, with 6 bases of the junction left unmatched. CDR3 in amino acids: CASSYSIYRGTEAFF. DNA of the CDR3: TGTGCCAGCAGTTACTCTATATACAGGGGAACTGAAGCTTTCTTT.

This chain uses TRBV6-6 with TRBJ2-7; D is possibly TRBD2 (5 bases). The CDR3 runs 14 residues. Germline CDR1 is MNHNY and CDR2 is SVGAGI (reference sequence). The V gene lost 10 bases and the J gene lost 3 bases, with 19 bases spanning the gap. The CDR3 sequence is CATQLLAGRYEQYF. The CDR3 region has the DNA TGTGCCACTCAGTTACTGGCGGGCCGCTACGAGCAGTACTTC.

The chain recombines TRBV7-6 with TRBJ2-5; D is ambiguous. The CDR3 is made up of 16 amino acids. Germline CDR1 reads SGHVS; CDR2 reads FNYEAQ. Trimming pared 0 bases from V and 5 bases from J, leaving 16 bases between. CDR3 region: CASSLAPSNPGETQYF. The CDR3 nucleotides are TGTGCCAGCAGCTTAGCGCCGTCAAACCCCGGGGAGACCCAGTACTTC.

The chain recombines TRBV6-1 with TRBJ1-5; no definite D call. There are 14 residues in the CDR3. V was trimmed by 3 bases and J by 2 bases, leaving 8 bases between them. The germline gives CDR1 MNHNS, CDR2 SASEGT. The CDR3: CASSEWQGNQPQHF. In nucleotides, the CDR3 is TGTGCCAGCAGTGAGTGGCAGGGCAATCAGCCCCAGCATTTT.

This clonotype was counted many times. This rearrangement joins TRBV7-9 to TRBJ1-2; no reliable D call. Germline lookup yields CDR1 SEHNR and CDR2 FQNEAQ (reference sequence). V lost 2 bases to trimming and J lost 2 bases, with 9 bases between them. The CDR3 totals 14 residues. The CDR3 reads CASSLRELNYGYTF. The CDR3 DNA reads TGTGCCAGCAGCTTAAGGGAACTGAACTATGGCTACACCTTC.

The J gene is TRBJ2-3, the V gene TRBV9; 8 bases align to TRBD2. CDR1 is SGDLS, CDR2 YYNGEE, per germline. The CDR3 totals 21 residues. The ends lost 4 bases at V and 4 bases at J; junction bases unmatched: 26. CDR3 nucleotide sequence: TGTGCCAGCAGCTTGCCGAGCAGGGAGACTAGCGCGAGGCGGGTCGCAGATACGCAGTATTTT. This sequence encodes CASSLPSRETSARRVADTQYF.

This clonotype has just a few counts. This chain links TRBV10-3 with TRBJ2-1; no clear D. V gave up 2 bases and J gave up 8 bases, with 13 bases separating them. The CDR3 length is 14 residues. Germline-derived CDR1 and CDR2 are ENHRY and SYGVKD. The CDR3 reads CAISEVGSTDEQFF. Here the CDR3 DNA reads TGTGCCATCAGTGAGGTAGGGTCCACTGATGAGCAGTTCTTC.

The chain combines TRBV28 with TRBJ1-1, with a weak D call TRBD1 (5 bases). Germline V lookup: CDR1 MDHEN, CDR2 SYDVKM. V lost 7 bases and J 1 base, leaving 16 bases between the germline ends. This CDR3 contains 15 residues. The CDR3 nucleotides read TGTGCCAGCACCTTAAGGGGCAGATGGAACACTGAAGCTTTCTTT. Translation gives CASTLRGRWNTEAFF.